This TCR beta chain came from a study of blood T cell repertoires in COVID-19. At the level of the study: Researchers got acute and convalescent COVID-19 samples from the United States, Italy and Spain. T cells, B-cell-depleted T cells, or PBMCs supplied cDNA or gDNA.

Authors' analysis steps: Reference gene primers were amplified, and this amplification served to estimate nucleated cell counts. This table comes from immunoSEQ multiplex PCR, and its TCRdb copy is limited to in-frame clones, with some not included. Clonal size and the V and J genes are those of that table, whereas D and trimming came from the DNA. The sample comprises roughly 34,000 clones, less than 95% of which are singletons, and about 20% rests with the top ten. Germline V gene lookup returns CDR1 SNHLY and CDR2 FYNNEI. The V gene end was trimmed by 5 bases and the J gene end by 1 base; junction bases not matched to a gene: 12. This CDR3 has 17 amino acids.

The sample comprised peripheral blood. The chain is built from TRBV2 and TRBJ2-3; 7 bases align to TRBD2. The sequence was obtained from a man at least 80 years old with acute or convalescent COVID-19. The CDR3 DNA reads TGTGCCAGCAGTTCAGGGAGGGTTCCGACAGGCACAGATACGCAGTATTTT. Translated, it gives CASSSGRVPTGTDTQYF.